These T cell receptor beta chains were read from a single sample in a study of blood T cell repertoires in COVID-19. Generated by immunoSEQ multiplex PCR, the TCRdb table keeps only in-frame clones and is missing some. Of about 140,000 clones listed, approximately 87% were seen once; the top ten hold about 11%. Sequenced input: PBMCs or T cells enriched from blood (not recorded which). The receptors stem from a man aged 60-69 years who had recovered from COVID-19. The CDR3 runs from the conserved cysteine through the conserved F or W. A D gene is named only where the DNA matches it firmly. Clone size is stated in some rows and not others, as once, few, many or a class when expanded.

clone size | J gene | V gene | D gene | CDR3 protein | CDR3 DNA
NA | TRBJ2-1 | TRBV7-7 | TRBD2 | CASSLGLAGGEQFF | TGTGCTAGCAGCTTGGGACTAGCGGGAGGAGAGCAGTTCTTC
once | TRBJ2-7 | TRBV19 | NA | CASSAGPATYEQYF | TGTGCCAGTAGCGCGGGACCGGCTACCTACGAGCAGTACTTC
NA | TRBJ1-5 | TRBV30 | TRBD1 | CAWSFDRDQPQHF | TGTGCCTGGAGTTTTGACAGGGATCAGCCCCAGCATTTT
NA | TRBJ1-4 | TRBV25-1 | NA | CASRDGGSNEKLFF | TGTGCCAGCAGGGACGGGGGGAGTAATGAAAAACTGTTTTTT
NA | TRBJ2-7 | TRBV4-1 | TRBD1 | CASSLRETGAFEQYF | TGCGCCAGCAGCCTGAGGGAGACAGGGGCTTTCGAGCAGTACTTC
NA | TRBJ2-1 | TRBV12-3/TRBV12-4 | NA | CASSLAQGNEQFF | TGTGCCAGCAGTTTAGCGCAGGGGAATGAGCAGTTCTTC
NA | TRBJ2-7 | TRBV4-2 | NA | CASSQDSGQPIYEQYF | TGTGCCAGCAGCCAAGACTCAGGACAGCCCATCTACGAGCAGTACTTC
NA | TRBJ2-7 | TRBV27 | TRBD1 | CASSLDRGSGGEQYF | TGTGCCAGCAGTTTAGACAGGGGGTCGGGTGGCGAGCAGTACTTC
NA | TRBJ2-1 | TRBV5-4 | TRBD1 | CASSSGQGFYNEQFF | TGTGCCAGCAGCTCGGGACAGGGGTTCTACAATGAGCAGTTCTTC
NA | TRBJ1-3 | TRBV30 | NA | CAWSWGGDKGNTIYF | TGTGCCTGGAGTTGGGGGGGGGACAAAGGGAACACCATATATTTT
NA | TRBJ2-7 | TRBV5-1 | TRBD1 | CASSATPGQGAGEQYF | TGCGCCAGCAGCGCGACCCCCGGACAGGGGGCGGGCGAGCAGTACTTC
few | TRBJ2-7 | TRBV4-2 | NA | CASSPSSGYEQYF | TGTGCCAGCAGCCCTAGCTCGGGTTACGAGCAGTACTTC